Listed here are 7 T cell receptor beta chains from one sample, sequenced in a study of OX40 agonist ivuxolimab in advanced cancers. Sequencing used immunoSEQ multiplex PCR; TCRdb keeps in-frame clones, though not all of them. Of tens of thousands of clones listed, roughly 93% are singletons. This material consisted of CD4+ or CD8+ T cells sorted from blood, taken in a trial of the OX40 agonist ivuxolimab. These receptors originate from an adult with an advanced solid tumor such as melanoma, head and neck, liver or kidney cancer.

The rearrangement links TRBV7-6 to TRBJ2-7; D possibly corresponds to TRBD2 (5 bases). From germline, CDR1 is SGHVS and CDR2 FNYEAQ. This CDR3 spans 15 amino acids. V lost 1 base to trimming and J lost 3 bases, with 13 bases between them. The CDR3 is CASSLGTSSLYEQYF. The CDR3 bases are TGTGCCAGCAGCTTAGGTACTAGTTCACTCTACGAGCAGTACTTC.

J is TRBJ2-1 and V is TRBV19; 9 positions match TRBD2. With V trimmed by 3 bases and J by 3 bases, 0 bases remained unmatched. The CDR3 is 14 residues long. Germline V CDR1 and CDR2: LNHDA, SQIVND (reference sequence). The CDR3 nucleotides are TGTGCCAGTAGTATTAGCGGGAGCTACAATGAGCAGTTCTTC. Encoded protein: CASSISGSYNEQFF.

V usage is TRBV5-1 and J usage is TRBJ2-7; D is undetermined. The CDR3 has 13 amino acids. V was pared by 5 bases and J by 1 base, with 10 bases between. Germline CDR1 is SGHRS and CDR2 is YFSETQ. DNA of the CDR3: TGCGCCAGCAGACCCGACCTTTCCTACGAGCAGTACTTC. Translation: CASRPDLSYEQYF.

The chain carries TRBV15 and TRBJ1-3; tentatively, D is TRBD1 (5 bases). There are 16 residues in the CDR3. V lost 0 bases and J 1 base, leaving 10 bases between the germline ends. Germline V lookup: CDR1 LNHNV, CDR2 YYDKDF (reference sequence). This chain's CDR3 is CATSRDRGVSGNTIYF. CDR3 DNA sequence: TGTGCCACCAGCAGAGATCGGGGGGTGTCTGGAAACACCATATATTTT.

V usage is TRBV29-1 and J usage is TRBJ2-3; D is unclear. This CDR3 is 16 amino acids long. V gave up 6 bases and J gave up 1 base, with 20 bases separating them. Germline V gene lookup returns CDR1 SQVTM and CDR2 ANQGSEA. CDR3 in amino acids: CSVDDVGWLGTDTQYF. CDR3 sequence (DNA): TGCAGCGTCGACGACGTAGGTTGGCTGGGCACAGATACGCAGTATTTT.

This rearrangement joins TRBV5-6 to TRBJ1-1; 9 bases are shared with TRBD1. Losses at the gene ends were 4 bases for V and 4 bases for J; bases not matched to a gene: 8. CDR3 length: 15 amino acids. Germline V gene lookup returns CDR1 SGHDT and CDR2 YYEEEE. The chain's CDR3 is CASSGTGQGSTEAFF. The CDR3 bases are TGTGCCAGCAGCGGGACCGGACAGGGGAGCACTGAAGCTTTCTTT.

CDR3 coding DNA: TGTGCCAGTAGTGCCGGGCCGAGGGGGGGGACGACGTCCTACAATGAGCAGTTCTTC. Translation: CASSAGPRGGTTSYNEQFF. This chain links TRBV19 with TRBJ2-1, with a weak D call TRBD2 (7 bases). Germline V lookup: CDR1 LNHDA, CDR2 SQIVND (reference sequence). V was clipped by 5 bases and J by 1 base, with 24 bases between them. The CDR3 totals 19 residues.